The clone carrying this T cell receptor beta chain has ten or more counts. Each TCR cDNA molecule bore a unique molecular identifier. TCRdb reprocessed the 5' RACE reads with MiXCR, giving one entry per CDR3 protein. The repertoire holds around 37,000 distinct CDR3 sequences, with about 7.2% as singletons. The sample comes from a study of spatial heterogeneity in lung cancer. This CDR3 contains 12 residues. Trimming left V 4 bases short and J 3 bases short, with 6 bases between. Germline values: CDR1 SGHNT, CDR2 YENEEA. Described time point: sample taken at primary tumor resection. This specimen consisted of PBMCs, obtained at surgery. This clonotype was sampled from a female donor with early-stage non-small cell lung cancer. This chain links TRBV11-3 with TRBJ1-1; no clear D gene. The CDR3 region is CASSSTYTEAFF. The CDR3 nucleotides read TGTGCCAGCAGCTCGACCTACACTGAAGCTTTCTTT.